The clone carrying this TCR beta chain was detected only a few times. Its cognate antigen is unknown. Other DNA sequences of this sample code for an identical CDR3. Every isolated RNA sample was fully reverse transcribed, so sequencing captured expressed TCRB transcripts. Generated by immunoSEQ multiplex PCR, the TCRdb table keeps only in-frame clones and is missing some. The table lists approximately 730,000 clones, 13% of them singletons. The data stem from a study of beta chain features in type 1 diabetes. Study at large: Cell yields, gender and age were comparable in patients and healthy donors.

There are 14 residues in the CDR3. Germline V gene sequence: CDR1 SGHDT, CDR2 YYEEEE. V lost 4 bases to trimming and J lost 0 bases, with 10 bases between them. General study points: Type 1 diabetes patients showed a moderate but significant shortening of TCRB CDR3s in all four CD4+ subsets. Any role of HLA type in TCRB rearrangement remained unresolved here.

Stem cell-like memory, regulatory, central memory and naive CD4+ cells were sorted via CD45RO/CCR7/CD25/CD127/CD95/CD27. Every sorted population was more than 98% pure. The receptor was derived from a man younger than 35 with type 1 diabetes. Sequenced material: naive CD4+ T cells from blood. The J gene is TRBJ1-2, the V gene TRBV5-6; D is possibly TRBD1 (5 bases). The CDR3 region has the DNA TGTGCCAGCAGCCCCGGGGCCGCTAACTATGGCTACACCTTC. This translates into CASSPGAANYGYTF.